Below, 18 T cell receptor beta chains from the same sample are listed, as sequenced in a study of OX40 agonist ivuxolimab in advanced cancers. Sequenced by immunoSEQ multiplex PCR; TCRdb stores in-frame clones only, minus some. Counted here are tens of thousands of clones, roughly 83% occurring once; the ten biggest clones make up almost 1.5%. The sequences come from CD4+ or CD8+ T cells sorted from blood, collected in a trial of the OX40 agonist ivuxolimab. The receptors come from an adult with an advanced solid tumor such as melanoma, head and neck, liver or kidney cancer.

The CDR3 reads CASSYSQGGDTQYF. CDR3 sequence (DNA): TGTGCCAGCAGTTACTCACAGGGGGGAGATACGCAGTATTTT. The chain uses TRBV6-6 and TRBJ2-3; 8 bases match TRBD1. Trimming took 0 bases from V and 5 from J; bases not matched to a gene: 1. This CDR3 spans 14 amino acids. Germline assignment: CDR1 MNHNY and CDR2 SVGAGI (reference sequence).

V is TRBV27 and J is TRBJ1-3; TRBD1 is a possible D gene (5 bases). Trimming cost V 10 bases and J 2 bases, with 9 bases left between them. Germline CDR1 and CDR2: MNHEY and SMNVEV (reference sequence). The CDR3 sequence is 12 residues long. The CDR3 bases are TGTGCCACCGCGGGGGCTGGAAACACCATATATTTT. Translated, it gives CATAGAGNTIYF.

This clone came up a few times. V and J are TRBV15 and TRBJ1-1; 7 nucleotides line up with TRBD1. Germline values: CDR1 LNHNV, CDR2 YYDKDF (reference sequence). CDR3 length equals 18 residues. Unmatched junction bases numbered 10, after V lost 0 bases and J lost 0 bases. The CDR3 DNA follows: TGTGCCACCAGCAGAGAGGAAAGGGGGCGAGTGGTGAACACTGAAGCTTTCTTT. Amino acids: CATSREERGRVVNTEAFF.

The J gene is TRBJ1-6, the V gene TRBV7-2; D is unclear. Germline V gene sequence: CDR1 SGHTA, CDR2 FQGNSA. Trimming stripped 3 bases from V and 7 bases from J, with 10 bases between. The CDR3 loop spans 14 amino acids. CDR3 DNA: TGTGCCAGCAGCTTTTGGGCTAACAATTCACCCCTCCACTTT. As protein: CASSFWANNSPLHF.

The chain links TRBV5-8 to TRBJ2-5, with D perhaps being TRBD1 or TRBD2 (6 bases each). The CDR3 is made up of 14 amino acids. The ends were cut back, 4 bases at V and 4 bases at J, with 14 bases in the middle. Germline CDR1 and CDR2: SGHTS and YDEGEE. The CDR3 protein is CASSPRGRRETQYF. CDR3 DNA sequence: TGTGCCAGCAGCCCGAGGGGGAGGCGAGAGACCCAGTACTTC.

This clone appeared a few times. The J gene is TRBJ1-1, the V gene TRBV19; D is possibly TRBD1 (6 bases). The CDR3 is 15 amino acids. Germline values: CDR1 LNHDA, CDR2 SQIVND (reference sequence). V shed 1 base and J shed 7 bases, with 16 bases lying between them. CDR3 protein: CASSIAEPGHLEAFF. The CDR3 DNA reads TGTGCCAGTAGTATAGCAGAGCCGGGACACCTTGAAGCTTTCTTT. The full variable domain, its missing parts supplied by reference TRBV19 and TRBJ1-1, is DGGITQSPKYLFRKEGQNVTLSCEQNLNHDAMYWYRQDPGQGLRLIYYSQIVNDFQKGDIAEGYSVSREKKESFPLTVTSAQKNPTAFYLCASSIAEPGHLEAFFGQGTRLTVV.

J is TRBJ1-6 and V is TRBV7-8; 7 bases match TRBD1. With V trimmed by 3 bases and J by 0 bases, 8 bases remained unmatched. The germline gives CDR1 SGHVS, CDR2 FQNEAQ. This CDR3 comprises 18 residues. CDR3 sequence reads: CASSFGQEASSYNSPLHF. The CDR3 DNA sequence: TGTGCCAGCAGCTTCGGACAGGAGGCGAGCTCCTATAATTCACCCCTCCACTTT.

This clone occurred a few times. This chain uses TRBV10-1 with TRBJ1-1; no firm D call. CDR3 length equals 15 residues. Germline CDR1 and CDR2: WNHNN and SYGVQD (reference sequence). The V and J ends lost 0 bases and 2 bases respectively, with 10 bases between them. CDR3 sequence: CASSESAGNNTEAFF. The CDR3, as DNA: TGCGCCAGCAGTGAGTCCGCTGGGAATAACACTGAAGCTTTCTTT.

This sequence joins TRBV19 and TRBJ2-1, with D perhaps matching TRBD2 (7 bases). The CDR3 is 12 residues long. From germline, CDR1 is LNHDA and CDR2 SQIVND (reference sequence). Between the trimmed V and J ends, which lost 3 bases and 10 bases, there was a span of 10 bases. This CDR3 reads CASSIRGGEQFF. The CDR3 nucleotides read TGTGCCAGTAGTATTAGGGGGGGAGAGCAGTTCTTC.

The rearrangement joins TRBV10-1 to TRBJ1-3; D gene unclear. Trimming left V 9 bases short and J 0 bases short, with 3 bases between. Per the germline V gene, CDR1 is WNHNN and CDR2 is SYGVQD (reference sequence). CDR3 size: 11 residues. This CDR3 is CASTSGNTIYF. Here the CDR3 DNA reads TGCGCCAGTACCTCTGGAAACACCATATATTTT.

The rearrangement links TRBV5-1 to TRBJ2-5; D is possibly TRBD2 (6 bases). CDR1 and CDR2 (germline): SGHRS, YFSETQ. The CDR3 sequence is 14 residues long. V dropped 3 bases and J dropped 2 bases, with 11 bases sitting between them. CDR3 region: CASSSEGLQETQYF. CDR3 nucleotide sequence: TGCGCCAGCAGCTCGGAGGGTCTTCAAGAGACCCAGTACTTC.

This chain connects TRBV27 to TRBJ1-1, with TRBD1 identical over 7 bases. The CDR3 has 14 residues. CDR1 is MNHEY, CDR2 SMNVEV, per germline (reference sequence). V dropped 3 bases and J dropped 4; count of bases not matched to a gene: 5. This CDR3 reads CASSFQSGGTEAFF. CDR3 nucleotides: TGTGCCAGCAGTTTCCAGTCAGGGGGCACTGAAGCTTTCTTT.

This clone was seen more than once but under ten times. The chain has TRBV5-5 and TRBJ1-2, with D possibly being TRBD1 (6 bases). Germline V CDR1 and CDR2: SGHKS, YYEKEE (reference sequence). The length of the CDR3 is 16 residues. Deletions cut 4 bases from V and 2 bases from J, with 18 bases between. The CDR3 protein is CASSPGRGGKNYGYTF. CDR3 coding DNA: TGTGCCAGCAGCCCCGGCAGGGGAGGGAAAAACTATGGCTACACCTTC.

Regarding this clone: Mismatch with germline at one junction end may stem from a read error. The chain is built from TRBV10-3 and TRBJ2-7; D unresolved. This CDR3 is built from 14 residues. Germline lookup yields CDR1 ENHRY and CDR2 SYGVKD. The DNA for the CDR3 is TGTGCCAGCAGTGATTGGGATTACCCGGACGAGCAGTACTTC. Protein product: CASSDWDYPDEQYF.

In its sample, this clone was seen a few times. This chain connects TRBV18 to TRBJ1-1; possible D gene TRBD1, 6 bases. Germline lookup yields CDR1 KGHSH and CDR2 LQKENI. This CDR3 spans 15 amino acids. V was trimmed by 2 bases and J by 2 bases, leaving 12 bases between them. The CDR3 loop reads CASSPITGANTEAFF. CDR3 DNA sequence: TGTGCCAGCTCACCAATCACGGGGGCCAACACTGAAGCTTTCTTT.

This sequence joins TRBV27 and TRBJ2-4; D is undetermined. With 2 bases removed from V and 15 bases from J, the gap between germline ends came to 23 bases. The CDR3 loop spans 15 amino acids. Looked up from germline, CDR1 is MNHEY and CDR2 is SMNVEV (reference sequence). In DNA, the CDR3 is TGTGCCAGCAGTTTAGGCCCATCCGCTCCTTCAGTGTGGTACTTC. Amino acid sequence: CASSLGPSAPSVWYF.

This clone has just a few counts. The chain combines TRBV19 with TRBJ1-5, with TRBD1 as a possible D gene (5 bases). The CDR3 is 14 residues long. Trimming removed 9 bases from V and 4 bases from J, with 16 bases in between. The germline CDR1 and CDR2 sequences are LNHDA and SQIVND (reference sequence). As DNA, the CDR3 is TGTGCCAGCAACACCCAGGGTTGGAATCAGCCCCAGCATTTT. It specifies CASNTQGWNQPQHF.

V usage is TRBV5-6 and J usage is TRBJ1-4; 7 bases map to TRBD1. CDR3 length: 16 amino acids. With 1 base clipped from V and 3 bases from J, the junction kept 6 bases outside the gene matches. Germline lookup yields CDR1 SGHDT and CDR2 YYEEEE. The DNA of the CDR3 is TGTGCCAGCAGCTTGCGAGGGGGCAGGGCTAATGAAAAACTGTTTTTT. Translated: CASSLRGGRANEKLFF.